Listed here are 26 T cell receptor beta chains from one sample, sequenced in a study of blood T cells in healthy people across ages. Primed by a sample-barcoded 5' primer and a J-beta primer mix, a second PCR proceeded for 7 to 11 cycles. A single record per CDR3 protein comes from TCRdb applying MiXCR to the 5' RACE reads. The sample holds around 800,000 distinct CDR3 sequences, approximately 24% seen once. The sample was also linked to a second study, of T cells of mothers and their children.

The sequencing sample was made of blood. The receptors originated from a boy younger than 18 in good health.

The genes are TRBV12-3 or TRBV12-4 and TRBJ1-2; no firm D call. The CDR3 has 13 residues. V lost 4 bases to trimming and J lost 3 bases, with 9 bases between them. CDR3 region: CASSSTRDYGYTF. The CDR3 coding sequence is TGTGCCAGCAGTTCAACGCGGGACTATGGCTACACCTTC.

The table lists this clonotype with a few counts. V usage is TRBV4-2 and J usage is TRBJ2-5, with TRBD2 matching 9 bases. J lost 1 base, V lost 0 bases, and 6 bases had no gene match. Per germline, CDR1 LGHNA and CDR2 YNFKEQ. This CDR3 has 17 amino acids. The CDR3 sequence is CASSQDHPAGGQETQYF. The CDR3 DNA reads as TGTGCCAGCAGCCAAGATCACCCAGCGGGGGGCCAAGAGACCCAGTACTTC.

The rearrangement uses TRBV29-1 and TRBJ2-1; D remains ambiguous. Germline CDR1 and CDR2: SQVTM and ANQGSEA. The CDR3 spans 11 residues. V shed 5 bases and J shed 2 bases, with 4 bases lying between them. The CDR3 DNA sequence: TGCAGCGTTCCGGCCTACAATGAGCAGTTCTTC. Protein product: CSVPAYNEQFF.

The table lists this clonotype with a few counts. This rearrangement joins TRBV6-6 to TRBJ1-1; D not certain. V was pared by 0 bases and J by 1 base, with 9 bases between. Germline CDR1 and CDR2: MNHNY and SVGAGI (reference sequence). This CDR3 has 15 residues. The CDR3 here is CASSYSGLTNTEAFF. The CDR3 DNA is TGTGCCAGCAGTTACTCTGGACTAACGAACACTGAAGCTTTCTTT.

This clonotype was found a few times. The genes are TRBV4-1 and TRBJ2-5; the match to TRBD1 covers 9 bases. This CDR3 has 16 residues. V was pared by 3 bases and J by 4 bases, with 9 bases of the junction left unmatched. In germline, CDR1 is MGHRA, CDR2 YSYEKL. CDR3 in DNA: TGCGCCAGCAGCCAGGCCCCAGGACAGGGGAGAGAGACCCAGTACTTC. Its protein product is CASSQAPGQGRETQYF.

The J gene is TRBJ2-1, the V gene TRBV5-1, with 10 bases aligning to TRBD1. Unmatched junction bases numbered 4, after V lost 0 bases and J lost 4 bases. The CDR3 runs to 16 residues. CDR1 is SGHRS and CDR2 is YFSETQ in the germline V gene. The CDR3 sequence: CASSLVGGQGYNEQFF. DNA of the CDR3: TGCGCCAGCAGCTTGGTAGGGGGACAGGGGTACAATGAGCAGTTCTTC.

V gene TRBV9 combines with J gene TRBJ2-1; D possibly corresponds to TRBD1 (6 bases). The DNA end is a closer match to TRBJ2-7, so the J assignment may be wrong. In germline, CDR1 is SGDLS, CDR2 YYNGEE. The length of the CDR3 is 14 residues. The CDR3 reads CASSVEQGSYEQYF. CDR3 bases: TGTGCCAGCAGCGTAGAACAGGGCTCCTACGAGCAGTACTTC.

The V and J genes are TRBV10-3 and TRBJ2-2; no clear D gene. V was shortened by 0 bases and J by 2 bases, with 10 bases between the two germline ends. Germline V gene lookup returns CDR1 ENHRY and CDR2 SYGVKD. The CDR3 runs to 16 residues. The DNA for the CDR3 is TGTGCCATCAGTGAGTCGAGGCAGGCAAACACCGGGGAGCTGTTTTTT. Protein: CAISESRQANTGELFF.

This chain connects TRBV7-9 to TRBJ2-5; 14 nucleotides line up with TRBD2. J was trimmed by 3 bases and V by 6 bases; bases with no gene match: 12. The V gene's germline CDR1 is SEHNR and CDR2 FQNEAQ (reference sequence). This CDR3 comprises 18 residues. The CDR3: CASSSRAGTSGGKETQYF. CDR3 DNA: TGTGCCAGCAGTTCAAGAGCCGGGACTAGCGGGGGAAAAGAGACCCAGTACTTC. Supplemented by reference TRBV7-9 and TRBJ2-5, the full variable domain reads DTGVSQNPRHKITKRGQNVTFRCDPISEHNRLYWYRQTLGQGPEFLTYFQNEAQLEKSRLLSDRFSAERPKGSFSTLEIQRTEQGDSAMYLCASSSRAGTSGGKETQYFGPGTRLLVL.

J is TRBJ1-4 and V is TRBV15, with TRBD1 matching over 10 bases. Germline CDR1 is LNHNV and CDR2 is YYDKDF (reference sequence). This CDR3 has 15 amino acids. Unmatched junction bases numbered 1, after V lost 0 bases and J lost 6 bases. In DNA form, the CDR3 reads TGTGCCACCAGCAGAGAGGGGACAGGGGATGAAAAACTGTTTTTT. Residues: CATSREGTGDEKLFF.

This clonotype was found a few times. J is TRBJ1-2 and V is TRBV29-1; 7 nucleotides line up with TRBD1. This CDR3 is 15 amino acids long. J lost 6 bases, V lost 4 bases, and 14 bases had no gene match. Germline V gene lookup returns CDR1 SQVTM and CDR2 ANQGSEA. The CDR3 reads CSVGQGVSGADGYTF. The CDR3, as DNA: TGCAGCGTTGGCCAGGGGGTCTCCGGGGCGGATGGCTACACCTTC.

This clonotype turned up a few times. CDR3 residues: CASSWGEGIGNEQFF. CDR3 coding DNA: TGTGCCAGCAGCTGGGGGGAGGGGATAGGCAATGAGCAGTTCTTC. This chain joins TRBV7-2 and TRBJ2-5; TRBD2 matches 7 bases. The assigned J gene may be wrong: the sequence end matches TRBJ2-1 better. CDR1 and CDR2 from the germline V gene are SGHTA and FQGNSA. The CDR3 has 15 amino acids.

The rearrangement links TRBV7-9 to TRBJ1-4; 8 nucleotides agree with TRBD1. V shed 1 base, J shed 12 bases, and the junction held 4 bases outside the gene matches. The CDR3 covers 13 residues. Germline-derived CDR1 and CDR2 are SEHNR and FQNEAQ (reference sequence). CDR3 nucleotides: TGTGCCAGCAGCTTAGAACAGGGGGGCGAACTGTTTTTT. This codes for CASSLEQGGELFF. Supplemented by reference TRBV7-9 and TRBJ1-4, the full variable domain reads DTGVSQNPRHKITKRGQNVTFRCDPISEHNRLYWYRQTLGQGPEFLTYFQNEAQLEKSRLLSDRFSAERPKGSFSTLEIQRTEQGDSAMYLCASSLEQGGELFFGSGTQLSVL.

This clonotype was picked up a small number of times. This sequence joins TRBV12-3 or TRBV12-4 and TRBJ2-2, with D unclear. This CDR3 is built from 11 residues. Trimming stripped 3 bases from V and 8 bases from J, with 4 bases between. The CDR3 sequence: CASSFRGELFF. In DNA, the CDR3 is TGTGCCAGCAGTTTTCGTGGGGAGCTGTTTTTT.

This clonotype was seen a handful of times. The J gene is TRBJ1-2, the V gene TRBV2; 8 nucleotides align to TRBD1. Germline trimming cut 6 bases from V and 7 bases from J; bases unmatched to any gene: 7. In germline, CDR1 is SNHLY, CDR2 FYNNEI. The CDR3 totals 13 residues. The CDR3 here is CASSRTGIGGYTF. DNA of the CDR3: TGTGCCAGCAGCCGGACAGGGATCGGTGGCTACACCTTC. The full variable domain, in which reference TRBV2 and TRBJ1-2 provide the parts outside the CDR3, is EPEVTQTPSHQVTQMGQEVILRCVPISNHLYFYWYRQILGQKVEFLVSFYNNEISEKSEIFDDQFSVERPDGSNFTLKIRSTKLEDSAMYFCASSRTGIGGYTFGSGTRLTVV.

This sequence joins TRBV6-1 and TRBJ2-7, with TRBD1 matching over 7 bases. The CDR3 is 14 residues long. V gave up 2 bases and J gave up 9 bases; unmatched junction bases: 10. Germline V CDR1 and CDR2: MNHNS, SASEGT. The CDR3 DNA sequence: TGTGCCAGCAGTGAAAGGGGGACAGCTGACGGGCAGTACTTC. Translation gives CASSERGTADGQYF.

This chain links TRBV18 with TRBJ2-1; a weak D match, TRBD2 (5 bases). Near its end, the DNA agrees better with TRBJ2-5, so the J call may be wrong. The CDR3 is 15 amino acids. Germline loops: CDR1 KGHSH, CDR2 LQKENI. As DNA, the CDR3 is TGTGCCAGCTCACCCAAAGACCGGGAAGTGGAGACCCAGTACTTC. It translates to CASSPKDREVETQYF.

The V and J genes are TRBV3-1 and TRBJ2-1; 8 nucleotides match TRBD2. From germline, CDR1 is LGHDT and CDR2 YNNKEL (reference sequence). The V gene end was trimmed by 10 bases and the J gene end by 5 bases; junction bases not matched to a gene: 10. This CDR3 is built from 14 residues. CDR3 nucleotides: TGTGCCACTAGCGGCGGGGGGCAGGACAATGAGCAGTTCTTC. Its protein product is CATSGGGQDNEQFF.

This chain connects TRBV5-6 to TRBJ1-2; D may be TRBD1 (6 bases). This CDR3 comprises 14 residues. Germline V gene data show CDR1 as SGHDT and CDR2 as YYEEEE. V lost 7 bases and J 4 bases, leaving 17 bases between the germline ends. CDR3 nucleotide sequence: TGTGCCAGCCGCCGGGCGGGGGCCGGCTATGGCTACACCTTC. It is translated as CASRRAGAGYGYTF.

This clonotype occurred many times. This rearrangement joins TRBV2 to TRBJ2-5; 10 bases agree with TRBD2. V gave up 8 bases and J gave up 4 bases; unmatched junction bases: 4. This CDR3 is built from 13 residues. CDR1 SNHLY and CDR2 FYNNEI come from the germline V gene. DNA of the CDR3: TGTGCCAGCTCTAGCGGGGGAATAGAGACCCAGTACTTC. It translates to CASSSGGIETQYF.

V and J are TRBV12-3 or TRBV12-4 and TRBJ1-3, with unresolved D. The CDR3 is made up of 13 amino acids. V lost 0 bases to trimming and J lost 11 bases, with 11 bases between them. CDR3 bases: TGTGCCAGCAGTTTAGCGACCTCGAAAGCCATATATTTT. Translating it yields CASSLATSKAIYF.

This clonotype was picked up a small number of times. The V call is TRBV3-1, the J call TRBJ1-6; 9 nucleotides match TRBD1. This CDR3 has 17 amino acids. The V gene's germline CDR1 is LGHDT and CDR2 YNNKEL (reference sequence). Trimming took 0 bases from V and 3 from J; bases not matched to a gene: 3. This chain's CDR3 is CASSQEGTGSYNSPLHF. In nucleotides, the CDR3 is TGTGCCAGCAGCCAAGAAGGGACAGGGAGCTATAATTCACCCCTCCACTTT.

V and J are TRBV20-1 and TRBJ1-1, with D uncertain. This CDR3 has 15 residues. V dropped 3 bases and J dropped 5 bases, with 19 bases sitting between them. Germline loops: CDR1 DFQATT, CDR2 SNEGSKA (reference sequence). The CDR3 loop is CSARPETGMRTEAFF. The CDR3 DNA follows: TGCAGTGCTAGGCCCGAGACTGGAATGAGGACTGAAGCTTTCTTT.

This chain uses TRBV19 with TRBJ1-2; 7 bases fit TRBD1. The CDR3 has 13 residues. V shed 8 bases, J shed 0 bases, and the junction held 3 bases outside the gene matches. The germline V gene has CDR1 LNHDA and CDR2 SQIVND (reference sequence). Here the CDR3 DNA reads TGTGCCAGTGCCAGGGGGGCTAACTATGGCTACACCTTC. As protein: CASARGANYGYTF.

The V call is TRBV12-3 or TRBV12-4, the J call TRBJ1-1; D gene uncertain. Between the trimmed V and J ends, which lost 2 bases and 2 bases, there was a span of 12 bases. The CDR3 totals 15 residues. The CDR3 sequence is CASSLSPATNTEAFF. CDR3 nucleotide sequence: TGTGCCAGCAGTTTATCCCCGGCTACCAACACTGAAGCTTTCTTT.

This clonotype was seen more than once but under ten times. This chain uses TRBV3-1 with TRBJ2-3; no clear D gene. CDR1 is LGHDT and CDR2 is YNNKEL in the germline V gene (reference sequence). Trimming pared 3 bases from V and 6 bases from J, leaving 7 bases between. CDR3 size: 12 residues. The CDR3 sequence: CASSQGSDTQYF. In nucleotides, the CDR3 is TGTGCCAGCAGCCAGGGATCTGATACGCAGTATTTT.